This entry is about one T cell receptor (beta chain). The antigen is not known. TCRdb reprocessed the 5' RACE reads and keeps a single row for each CDR3 protein, giving no DNA. The sample includes 550,000 or so distinct CDR3 sequences. The data derive from a study of T cells expressing NK-cell markers. Across the study: The study drew TCR beta repertoires from sorted CD3+CD56+NKG2C+, CD3+CD56+NKG2C- and CD3+CD56-NKG2C+ T cells. Of eight sequenced donors, seven were HCMV-seropositive and one HCMV-seronegative. Study-wide results and limits: Of the CD8+ T cell pool in about 6 donors, about 1.0-7.5% was accounted for by dominant NKG2C+ clonotypes. Researchers report these clonotypes also headed the CD3+CD56-NKG2C+ fraction in several donors.

Sequencing used blood T cells: a sorted CD56 or NKG2C T cell subset, CD4+ or CD8+ T cells, or bulk PBMC T cells (not recorded which). The clonotype was recovered from a man aged 18 to 29 in good health.

The CDR3 loop is CASSSTGLGTDTQYF. The chain joins TRBV12-3 or TRBV12-4 to TRBJ2-3; with no DNA, the TCRdb D assignment of TRBD1 cannot be verified. The CDR3 covers 15 residues.